This is a list of T cell receptor beta chains from one sample in a study of CD8+CD57+ T cells in acquired aplastic anemia. TCRdb itself ran the reads through MiXCR, one entry per CDR3 protein. This sample has just over 400,000 distinct CDR3 sequences, with 60% to 80% found just once. The sequenced material came from sorted CD4+, CD8+, or CD8+CD57+ T cells (not recorded which) from PBMCs. Source of these receptors: a human donor in good health, serving as a control. The CDR3 runs from the conserved cysteine through the conserved F or W.

V gene | CDR3 protein
TRBV9 | CASSGITGDPLHF
TRBV20-1 | CSASQIRGRADTQYF
TRBV7-8 | CASSLAWVGPNTEAFF
TRBV19 | CASSMGQGEYGYTF
TRBV7-2 | CASSLSRGGTQAQF
TRBV20-1 | CSAAVRQGYNEQFF
TRBV10-3 | CAISESQERTQELFF
TRBV7-2 | CASSPGASGAQHF
TRBV6-1 | CASRMGTSGVTYEQYF
TRBV5-5 | CASSSAGGEGSPLHF
TRBV11-2 | CASSNRGGSTEAFF
TRBV20-1 | CSATQGGDTPYF
TRBV7-7 | CASSLRATGNTIYF
TRBV6-7 | CASTFDRAGTDTQYF
TRBV7-2 | CASSSGQGSDTQYF
TRBV7-8 | CASSVGAGPDTQYF
TRBV6-1 | CASRGLGRSDTQYF
TRBV20-1 | CSAPDPLVVTIYF
TRBV10-3 | CAISEGMEGRNEQFF
TRBV7-2 | CASSMTGGTYNEQFF
TRBV7-8 | CASSSPGTGAYGYTF
TRBV7-8 | CASSFEQTLTGELFF
TRBV7-3 | CASSPAGRGAGSGYTF
TRBV2 | CATTSQGSGNTIYF
TRBV10-3 | CAISAKVGTGESERLFF
TRBV19 | CASSSALLAGGPGETQYF
TRBV2 | CASSVGQAGYEQYF
TRBV20-1 | CSAPTGDDYYTF
TRBV7-2 | CASSPPKAHYEYF
TRBV9 | CASSHQGQGNTEELFF
TRBV12-5 | CASSFSGIYEQYF
TRBV10-1 | CASSERLAGIYEQYF
TRBV12-3/TRBV12-4 | CASSLSSSGANVLTF
TRBV2 | CASSLWEGNSPPLFF
TRBV7-9 | CASSSGPRGHEQYF
TRBV20-1 | CSANEPGWRDTQYF
TRBV12-3/TRBV12-4 | CAITGGSNTGELFF
TRBV2 | CASGSTDTQYF
TRBV2 | CASRQLWGDADTQYF
TRBV7-2 | CASSPGEASTQDLQYF
TRBV5-4 | CASSRRAVTDTQYF
TRBV9 | CASSVEPGTEARFF
TRBV12-3/TRBV12-4 | CASKRTQGTGANVLTF
TRBV2 | CASSERGQGHYEQYF
TRBV2 | CAATRTIGGGDEQFF
TRBV15 | CATSRDSTQGGPQHF
TRBV2 | CASSVRGGSDNEQFF
TRBV29-1 | CSAERTGREQFF
TRBV19 | CASSVVGVDPYEPYFF
TRBV2 | CASSFAAGNTLYF
TRBV7-3 | CASVNRGGSKQPQHF
TRBV2 | CASLDREATEAFF
TRBV30 | CAWSGTTEKLFF
TRBV10-1 | CASSTGTGHWQQYF
TRBV9 | CASSFTGGPLNTEAFF
TRBV12-3/TRBV12-4 | CASSLRLAGYTF
TRBV7-2 | CASSNRGGYSFGSQYF